This TCR beta chain originates from a study of T cells after yellow fever vaccination (dated by TCRdb to about 2019). Looking at the study overall: The SMART-Seq v4 Ultra Low Input RNA kit was used to prepare libraries from fractions with low cell numbers. To follow T-cell clones before and after primary and booster YFV17D yellow fever vaccination, bulk TCR alpha and beta repertoires were sequenced over time. Bulk PBMC replicates and cell subsets were isolated from blood drawn at multiple timepoints before and after both primary and secondary immunization. Two healthy male donors, one aged 18 to 30 and one aged 30 to 39 years, made up the cohort. Broader findings and caveats from the paper: After the booster, most of the clones that had expanded following primary vaccination were detected again (around 97% of CD4 and roughly 88% of CD8), which suggests that memory was broadly maintained. A small fraction of clonotypes showed up in both the CD4 and CD8 compartments, probably as a result of convergent recombination. The study included only two donors, which limits how far the findings can be generalized. Computational filtering was needed because FACS-sorted repertoires could contain abundant contaminating clonotypes from the bulk population. Compared with the primary T-cell response, the secondary T-cell response was weaker but faster, peaking on day 5 rather than day 15.

This clonotype showed up many times. Within one base of it there is no much larger clone, and no base qualities were kept. In the paper's terms, the treatment or condition label means: live attenuated yellow fever vaccine strain. PBMCs were isolated from peripheral blood using a standard Ficoll-Paque protocol. Epitope-specific CD8 T cells were sorted using a dextramer loaded with the yellow fever NS4B epitope peptide, with anti-CD3 and anti-CD8 staining. RNA was extracted with TriZol from bulk PBMCs, CD4 and CD8 fractions, and dextramer-positive and dextramer-negative fractions. TCR cDNA was synthesized by 5'RACE template switching, which introduced a universal primer site and unique molecular identifiers. Priming for cDNA synthesis came from both the TCR alpha and TCR beta constant segments. Two PCR steps were used to amplify libraries, with sample barcodes and sequencing adapters being added in the second step. Libraries were sequenced on Illumina HiSeq 2500 (2x100 bp) or NovaSeq (2x150 bp). Per the authors' processing: Demultiplexing of reads and collapsing into UMI consensus sequences were performed with MIGEC, and V(D)J alignment was carried out with MiXCR. Vaccine-responding clonotypes were identified with edgeR using replicate PBMC samples, with FDR below 0.01 and a log2 fold change above 5 up to day 15 being required. Each bulk clonotype received a CD4 or CD8 identity based on whether the sequenced CD4 or CD8 repertoire contained that clonotype at higher abundance. A clonotype counted as NS4B-specific if enriched at least 10-fold in dextramer-positive versus dextramer-negative fractions, with CD4-biased clonotypes left out. TCRdb redid the processing of the public reads, applying fastp at Q25 and MiXCR, and retained in-frame beta chains. A single entry per CDR3 protein holds the most common genes and DNA from its merged rows. The V and J calls were not made by the authors but by TCRdb's processing. The sample yields about 85,000 distinct CDR3 sequences; 10% to 15% were counted once. In total, the top ten clones hold about 26% of the sample.

Spanning cysteine to phenylalanine, the CDR3 consists of 13 amino acids. The kept DNA is CDR3 alone, 39 bases in frame from the first base. V is pared back by 4 bases and J by 8 bases, with 17 bases lying between the germline termini. CDR1 and CDR2, looked up from the germline V gene, are SQVTM and ANQGSEA. The V and J genes are TRBV29-1 and TRBJ1-1; the D segment cannot be called with confidence. The sequence was collected from a man aged 18-30 years who received the YFV17D yellow fever vaccine. Sequencing was performed on CD8+ T cells not binding an NS4B(214-222) dextramer, sorted from PBMCs, taken about 20 days after the first yellow fever vaccination. The cell subset or site label of this sample denotes: NS4B epitope dextramer-negative CD8 T cells. The bases read TGCAGCGTTGGGCATCCAAAAAGATTAGAAGCTTTCTTT. Its translation reads: CSVGHPKRLEAFF.